A selection of T cell receptor beta chains follows, all from one sample in a study of tumor and adjacent non-tumor tissue in lung cancer. TCRdb re-derived calls from the multiplex PCR reads in MiXCR, one entry per CDR3 protein. The table shows more than 35,000 distinct CDR3 sequences, with roughly two thirds occurring only once. The sample comprised distant non-tumor lung tissue. The receptors here all came from a woman aged 35 to 49 with non-small cell lung cancer. CDR3s include the opening cysteine and the closing phenylalanine or tryptophan. The order of the fields is D gene, J gene, clone size, CDR3 length, V gene, CDR3 DNA, CDR3 protein. The D gene is left open where the match is weak. Size tells how often a clone was seen (once, few, many) or the class of an expanded clone, and some rows leave it out.

>TRBD1|TRBJ2-2|many|15|TRBV5-1
TGCGCCAGCAGCTTGTGGTCAGGGGGTGCCGGGGAGCTGTTTTTT
CASSLWSGGAGELFF
>TRBD1|TRBJ1-5|.|15|TRBV12-3/TRBV12-4
TGTGCCAGCAGTTTTAAAGGGGGCATTAATCAACTCCAGCATTTT
CASSFKGGINQLQHF
>.|TRBJ2-5|many|15|TRBV14
TGTGCCAGCAGCCAAGATGGCGGCCGACAAGAGACCCAGTACTTC
CASSQDGGRQETQYF
>.|TRBJ1-6|.|14|TRBV11-2
TGTGCCAGCAGCAAGACAGTATATAATTCACCCCTCCACTTT
CASSKTVYNSPLHF
>TRBD1|TRBJ1-1|.|12|TRBV29-1
TGCAACGTCGACAGGGGGAACACTGAAGCTTTCTTT
CNVDRGNTEAFF
>.|TRBJ2-7|few|14|TRBV20-1
TGCAGTGCTAGTAATTATGGCGGCTCCTACGAGCAGTACTTC
CSASNYGGSYEQYF
>.|TRBJ1-1|many|13|TRBV14
TGTGCCAGCAGCCAGGGGATGAACACTGAAGCTTTCTTT
CASSQGMNTEAFF
>TRBD1|TRBJ2-4|.|15|TRBV7-9
TGTGGCAGCAGAGACGACAGGGGACCGAAAAACATCCAGTACTTC
CGSRDDRGPKNIQYF
>.|TRBJ2-5|.|18|TRBV4-2
TGTGCCAGCAGCCTACTGACGACTAGATGGACGATAGAGGAGACCCAGTACTTC
CASSLLTTRWTIEETQYF
>.|TRBJ1-2|.|17|TRBV11-2
TGTGCCAGCAGCTTAGTAGTACGGGGGGACTTTAACTATGGCCACACCTTC
CASSLVVRGDFNYGHTF
>TRBD1|TRBJ2-5|.|15|TRBV11-2
TGTGCCACTACCAAATTCGGACAGGTACAAGAGACCCAGTACTTC
CATTKFGQVQETQYF
>.|TRBJ2-2|many|15|TRBV6-1
TGTGCCAGCAGTGAAGAGAAGGGGGGCACCGGGGAGCTGTTTTTT
CASSEEKGGTGELFF
>TRBD1|TRBJ1-2|.|15|TRBV5-1
TGCGCCAGCAGCTTCCAGGGGGATTCCCCCAATGGCTACACCTTC
CASSFQGDSPNGYTF
>TRBD1|TRBJ2-2|many|16|TRBV5-4
TGTGCCAGCAGCCCGCCGGGACAGCTGAACACCGGGGAGCTGTTTTTT
CASSPPGQLNTGELFF
>.|TRBJ1-2|.|12|TRBV29-1
TGCAGCATCGGGACATGGGCGAAGGGCTACACCTTC
CSIGTWAKGYTF
>TRBD1|TRBJ2-4|.|14|TRBV11-3
TGTGCCAACAGCTGGGGACAGGGACAAAACATTCAATACTTC
CANSWGQGQNIQYF
>TRBD1|TRBJ2-4|.|14|TRBV11-3
TGTGCCAGCGGCTGGGGACAGGGGCAAAACATTCAGTACTTC
CASGWGQGQNIQYF
>TRBD1|TRBJ2-1|many|13|TRBV10-3
TGTGCCATCAGGGGGACAGGGAGGAATGAGCAGTTCTTC
CAIRGTGRNEQFF
>TRBD2|TRBJ2-7|.|12|TRBV25-1
TGTGCCAGCAGGCGGGAGTCCTACGAGCAGTACTTC
CASRRESYEQYF
>.|TRBJ2-5|.|10|TRBV11-3
TGTGCCAGGAGCGGGCGGACCCGGTTCTTC
CARSGRTRFF
>.|TRBJ1-1|.|12|TRBV7-9
TGTGCCAGCAGCACTTCGAGCTCTGAAGCTTTCTTT
CASSTSSSEAFF
>.|TRBJ1-1|.|15|TRBV29-1
TGCAGCGTCAGAGCAAGGGGGGCCGAGAACACAGAAGCTTTCTTT
CSVRARGAENTEAFF
>TRBD1|TRBJ2-5|many|13|TRBV5-1
TGCGCCAGCAGCACAGGGGGCGGAGAGACCCAGTACTTC
CASSTGGGETQYF
>TRBD1|TRBJ2-6|.|17|TRBV5-1
TGCGCCAGCAGCTTGGATGACAGGGTCTCTGGGGCCAATGTCCTGACTTTC
CASSLDDRVSGANVLTF
>TRBD2|TRBJ2-3|.|14|TRBV29-1
TGCTGCGTGAGACTAGCGGCCAACACAGATACGCAGTATTTT
CCVRLAANTDTQYF
>.|TRBJ2-7|.|11|TRBV30
TGTGCCTGGAGTGTGGGTAACGAGCAGTACTTC
CAWSVGNEQYF
>.|TRBJ2-1|.|16|TRBV5-6
TGTGTCAGCAGCTTGGGGGTGGGGGAGACATTGGATGAGCAGTTCTTC
CVSSLGVGETLDEQFF
>.|TRBJ2-3|.|14|TRBV11-2
TGTGCCAGCAAGCCTCTAAGCGCGGCAGATATGCAGTATTTT
CASKPLSAADMQYF
>.|TRBJ1-2|many|12|TRBV29-1
TGCAGCGTTGGACCGGACCCGGGGGGCTACACCTTC
CSVGPDPGGYTF
>.|TRBJ2-1|.|13|TRBV11-2
TGTGCCAGCAGCCACGGGGTTTACGATGAGCAGATCTTC
CASSHGVYDEQIF
>.|TRBJ1-1|.|12|TRBV12-3/TRBV12-4
TGTGCCAACAGTTTTCATGGGCTTGAAGCTTTCTTT
CANSFHGLEAFF
>.|TRBJ2-2|.|16|TRBV6-5
TGTGCCAGCAGCCGCAGAAGGACAGCGAACACCGGGGAGCTGTTTTTT
CASSRRRTANTGELFF
>.|TRBJ2-5|.|13|TRBV29-1
TGCAACGTTAAACAGGGGTCGGGGGGGACCCAGTACTTC
CNVKQGSGGTQYF
>TRBD2|TRBJ2-1|.|18|TRBV11-2
TGTGCCAGCAGTTTAGCCCTCTGGTTGGGGGGGAGCCTGAATGAGCAGTTCTTC
CASSLALWLGGSLNEQFF
>TRBD2|TRBJ2-1|.|14|TRBV29-1
TGCGGCCCTGAGGGACTAGCAGTGAATAATGAGCAGTTCTTC
CGPEGLAVNNEQFF
>.|TRBJ2-7|.|13|TRBV11-1
TGTGCCAGTAGCTTATACTCTCTTGGCGAGCAGTACTTC
CASSLYSLGEQYF
>TRBD2|TRBJ2-1|.|15|TRBV7-9
TGTGCCGGCAGCTTAGTCGTAGCGGGGCGTGGTGAGCAGTTCTTC
CAGSLVVAGRGEQFF
>TRBD1|TRBJ2-1|large|13|TRBV11-1
TGTGCCAGCAGCTTACACAGGGGATGGGATCAGTTCTTC
CASSLHRGWDQFF
>TRBD1|TRBJ2-4|.|17|TRBV11-2
TGTGCCAGCAGCTTAGGAAGACAGGGTAGAGCCAAAAACATTCAGTACTTC
CASSLGRQGRAKNIQYF
>.|TRBJ2-3|.|17|TRBV6-5
TGTGACAGCAGTCGAAAAACCGGGACCCTTAGCACAGAAACGCAGTATTTT
CDSSRKTGTLSTETQYF
>.|TRBJ2-1|.|14|TRBV2
TGTGCCAGCAATCGGACTGGCTCCTACAATGAGCAGTTATTC
CASNRTGSYNEQLF
>.|TRBJ1-5|many|14|TRBV6-6
TGTGCCAGCAGTTACTGGACAGCGGATCAGCCCCAGCATTTT
CASSYWTADQPQHF
>.|TRBJ1-1|.|14|TRBV5-1
TGCGCCAGCAGCTTGTATATGAAGAACACTGAAGCTTTCTTT
CASSLYMKNTEAFF
>.|TRBJ1-1|many|13|TRBV29-1
TGCAGCGTTGACACCTCACTGAACACTGAAGCTTTCTTT
CSVDTSLNTEAFF
>.|TRBJ1-6|.|13|TRBV7-3
TGTACCAGCAGTCCCAACACCCATTCACCCCTCCACTTT
CTSSPNTHSPLHF
>TRBD1|TRBJ2-7|many|12|TRBV29-1
TGCAGCGTCGGGACAGGGCATGACGAGCAGTACTTC
CSVGTGHDEQYF
>.|TRBJ1-4|many|14|TRBV5-6
TGTGCCAGCAGCTTGGAGGGCCTTGGGGAAAAACTGTTTTTT
CASSLEGLGEKLFF
>.|TRBJ2-7|many|13|TRBV6-1
TGTGCCAGCGTCGGAGGCAGCTCCTACGAGCAGTACTTC
CASVGGSSYEQYF
>TRBD2|TRBJ2-1|.|17|TRBV24-1
TGTGTCACCGGGACTACCAACGCCGGGTGGTCCTACAATGAGCAGTTCTTC
CVTGTTNAGWSYNEQFF
>.|TRBJ2-5|.|13|TRBV29-1
TGCAGCTATACTTGGAGGGGCCAAGAGACCCAGTACTTC
CSYTWRGQETQYF
>TRBD2|TRBJ2-2|many|15|TRBV10-2
TGCGCCAGCAGGACTAGCGGGGGAGGTACCGGGGAGCTGTTTTTT
CASRTSGGGTGELFF
>.|TRBJ2-7|few|14|TRBV11-2
TGTGCCAGTAGCTTAGCCTCAAACTCTTACGAGCAGTACTTC
CASSLASNSYEQYF
>TRBD1|TRBJ2-1|.|14|TRBV11-2
TGTGCCGACAGCCCGCGGACAGGATACAATGAGCAGTTCTTC
CADSPRTGYNEQFF
>.|TRBJ2-2|once|17|TRBV14
TGTGCCAGCAGCCAACCTGGGATAGCCCGTAACACCGGGGAGCTGTTTTTC
CASSQPGIARNTGELFF
>.|TRBJ1-5|.|14|TRBV30
TGTGCCTGGAGGGGAGAAGCTAGCAATCAGCCCCAGGACTTT
CAWRGEASNQPQDF
>.|TRBJ2-1|.|12|TRBV20-1
TGCAGTCCATCGGACGATTACAATGAGCAGTTCTTC
CSPSDDYNEQFF
>TRBD2|TRBJ2-7|.|15|TRBV7-6
TGTGCCAGCAGCCAGACTAGCGGGAGCTCCTACGAGCAGTACTTC
CASSQTSGSSYEQYF